This TCR beta chain was sequenced in a study of early T cells in non-severe SARS-CoV-2 infection. Study summary: RNA in bulk from unsorted whole blood was sequenced, and chains were unpaired. Findings of the study overall: VDJdb-based matching was biased toward anti-spike CD8 responses and missed private and CD4 specificities.

This clonotype was recorded at least ten times. Its cognate antigen is unknown. CDR3 size: 14 residues. V was clipped by 3 bases and J by 7 bases, with 13 bases between them. Germline V gene data show CDR1 as MNHEY and CDR2 as SVGEGT. Researchers attached unique molecular identifiers to individual cDNA molecules. TCRdb re-analysed the 5' RACE reads in MiXCR, keeping a single row per CDR3 protein. This table has tens of thousands of distinct CDR3 sequences, 12% appearing once. This chain joins TRBV6-2 or TRBV6-3 and TRBJ1-5; D uncertain. The source material was whole blood. The TCR comes from an adult who was a healthcare worker with PCR-confirmed SARS-CoV-2 infection or an uninfected control (not recorded which). CDR3 nucleotide sequence: TGTGCCAGCAGTTATGTACAGACCAACCAGCCCCAGCATTTT. It specifies CASSYVQTNQPQHF.